These 12 T cell receptor beta chains originate from one sample sequenced in a study of shared clonotypes between healthy human individuals. Produced via immunoSEQ multiplex PCR; TCRdb's table is partial and in-frame only. The table lists about 490,000 clones, over 60% of them singletons, with over 10% in the top ten. Sequencing used PBMCs. All receptors derive from a woman aged 40 to 50 in good health. Some clones in this sample may be carry-over from other donors' samples.

The chain links TRBV15 to TRBJ2-7; TRBD2 aligns across 8 bases. Unmatched junction bases numbered 12, after V lost 7 bases and J lost 4 bases. Per germline, CDR1 LNHNV and CDR2 YYDKDF (reference sequence). The CDR3 covers 15 residues. Here the CDR3 reads CATTSSRSGGYEQYF. The CDR3 coding sequence is TGTGCCACCACCTCCTCGCGGAGCGGGGGTTACGAGCAGTACTTC.

The chain recombines TRBV28 with TRBJ2-2; 7 bases line up with TRBD1. V shed 5 bases, J shed 4 bases, and the junction held 13 bases outside the gene matches. CDR1 is MDHEN and CDR2 is SYDVKM in the germline V gene. This CDR3 region has 17 residues. CDR3 nucleotides: TGTGCCAGCAGTCCACGGACAGGCGTCGTCAGCACCGGGGAGCTGTTTTTT. This encodes CASSPRTGVVSTGELFF.

The CDR3 DNA is TGTGCCAGTAGTCCGGACAGGGGGCTAAGCATTCAGTACTTC. Its translation: CASSPDRGLSIQYF. This chain connects TRBV19 to TRBJ2-4; 11 nucleotides align to TRBD1. Looked up from germline, CDR1 is LNHDA and CDR2 is SQIVND (reference sequence). The V segment lost 5 bases and the J segment 9 bases; nucleotides outside the gene matches: 6. The CDR3 contains 14 residues.

This clone is a singleton in its sample. The identical CDR3 is also encoded by other nucleotide sequences in the sample. The chain carries TRBV5-1 and TRBJ2-1; D is uncertain. Trimming took off 2 bases at V and 7 bases at J, with 7 bases between the two ends. CDR1 and CDR2 (germline): SGHRS, YFSETQ. CDR3 length: 12 residues. CDR3 in amino acids: CASSLSRNEQFF. The DNA for the CDR3 is TGCGCCAGCAGCTTATCGCGGAATGAGCAGTTCTTC.

The gene calls are TRBV10-3 and TRBJ2-1; D is perhaps TRBD2 (6 bases). This CDR3 is built from 15 residues. In germline, CDR1 is ENHRY, CDR2 SYGVKD. V was trimmed by 7 bases and J by 7 bases, leaving 20 bases between them. The CDR3, as DNA: TGTGCCATCAATACAGCGATTAGCGGAGGTAATGAGCAGTTCTTC. It encodes CAINTAISGGNEQFF.

The CDR3: CASSLQGAVLETQYF. The CDR3 coding sequence is TGTGCCAGCAGCTTACAGGGGGCGGTATTAGAGACCCAGTACTTC. The chain recombines TRBV7-2 with TRBJ2-5; 8 nucleotides line up with TRBD1. Germline lookup yields CDR1 SGHTA and CDR2 FQGNSA. J gave up 4 bases and V 2 bases, and 6 bases lay outside the gene matches. The CDR3 is 15 amino acids. Full variable domain (outside the CDR3, taken from reference TRBV7-2 and TRBJ2-5): GAGVSQSPSNKVTEKGKDVELRCDPISGHTALYWYRQSLGQGLEFLIYFQGNSAPDKSGLPSDRFSAERTGGSVSTLTIQRTQQEDSAVYLCASSLQGAVLETQYFGPGTRLLVL.

V gene TRBV7-3 combines with J gene TRBJ2-3; weak D call: TRBD1 (6 bases). Trimming cost V 5 bases and J 4 bases, with 13 bases left between them. Germline values: CDR1 SGHTA, CDR2 FQGTGA. The CDR3 spans 14 residues. CDR3 sequence: CASSPGHTADTQYF. The CDR3 coding sequence is TGTGCCAGCAGCCCGGGACATACGGCAGATACGCAGTATTTT.

This clone was counted ten times or more. This chain joins TRBV7-7 and TRBJ2-5; a possible D gene is TRBD1 (6 bases). This CDR3 comprises 13 residues. V was cut by 5 bases and J by 5 bases, with 12 bases left in between. Germline-derived CDR1 and CDR2 are SSHAT and FNYEAQ (reference sequence). In nucleotides, the CDR3 is TGTGCCAGCAGCAAACAGGGCGGGGAGACCCAGTACTTC. It encodes CASSKQGGETQYF. Looking up the rest from reference TRBV7-7 and TRBJ2-5 gives the full variable domain: GAGVSQSPRYKVTKRGQDVTLRCDPISSHATLYWYQQALGQGPEFLTYFNYEAQPDKSGLPSDRFSAERPEGSISTLTIQRTEQRDSAMYRCASSKQGGETQYFGPGTRLLVL.

The V call is TRBV6-1, the J call TRBJ1-5; D might be TRBD1 (5 bases). The CDR3 covers 13 residues. From germline, CDR1 is MNHNS and CDR2 SASEGT. With 3 bases removed from V and 5 bases from J, the gap between germline ends came to 8 bases. The CDR3 nucleotides are TGTGCCAGCAGTGAGCAGACAGATCAGCCCCAGCATTTT. This sequence encodes CASSEQTDQPQHF.

This clone has a single count. The chain recombines TRBV27 with TRBJ1-5; tentative D call: TRBD1 (6 bases). Germline V lookup: CDR1 MNHEY, CDR2 SMNVEV (reference sequence). The length of the CDR3 is 16 residues. Between the trimmed V and J ends, which lost 5 bases and 2 bases, there was a span of 16 bases. In nucleotides, the CDR3 is TGTGCCAGCAGTCCGTGGGCAGGGGTTGGCAATCAGCCCCAGCATTTT. Translated, it gives CASSPWAGVGNQPQHF.

The gene calls are TRBV9 and TRBJ2-7, with 9 bases identical to TRBD2. The CDR3 is made up of 15 amino acids. Germline trimming cut 3 bases from V and 4 bases from J; bases unmatched to any gene: 8. CDR1 SGDLS and CDR2 YYNGEE come from the germline V gene. The CDR3 region is CASSAGAGGTYEQYF. The CDR3 bases are TGTGCCAGCAGCGCTGGGGCGGGAGGGACTTACGAGCAGTACTTC.

The V and J genes are TRBV19 and TRBJ2-1; TRBD2 agrees at 10 bases. The ends lost 7 bases at V and 9 bases at J; junction bases unmatched: 12. CDR3 length equals 15 residues. Germline CDR1 is LNHDA and CDR2 is SQIVND (reference sequence). CDR3 in amino acids: CASTESGRAFGEQFF. CDR3 DNA: TGTGCCAGTACTGAGAGCGGGAGGGCCTTCGGTGAGCAGTTCTTC.